This T cell receptor beta chain was observed in a study of tumor-infiltrating lymphocytes in primary liver carcinoma. Findings and caveats of the study: The overlap of tumor-adjacent and tumor-blood pairs was smaller than that of tumor region pairs.

On this clonotype itself: The antigen is undetermined.

cDNA specific to TCR beta was made from around 450 ng of total RNA, with a constant-region primer employed for priming. TCR beta libraries came from three nested multiplex PCR rounds using slightly modified ARM-PCR. TRBV1-TRBV30 forward primers paired with a C-beta reverse primer drove the first two PCR rounds, about 11 cycles each. Each CDR3 protein gets one entry after TCRdb re-called the multiplex PCR reads with MiXCR. The sample carries more than 40,000 distinct CDR3 sequences, approximately 70% recorded once. After removal of 2 bases from V and 3 bases from J, the junction contained 1 base not matched to a gene. The CDR3 runs to 14 residues. CDR1 and CDR2 from the germline V gene are KGHSH and LQKENI. Both RNA and DNA were isolated together from 20-30 mg of bulk tissue that had not been sorted.

Specimen: liver tumor tissue from sampling region 5. The subset was: tumor region T5, tumor centre. This chain links TRBV18 with TRBJ2-5; 9 bases match TRBD1. This TCR was sampled from a middle-aged man with primary liver carcinoma and hepatitis B virus infection. CDR3 residues: CASSPGDREETQYF. As DNA, the CDR3 is TGTGCCAGCTCACCAGGGGACAGGGAAGAGACCCAGTACTTC.